One TCR beta chain is described in this entry. Its antigen remains unidentified. Produced via immunoSEQ multiplex PCR; TCRdb's table is partial and in-frame only. The sample shows about 33,000 clones, around three quarters of them seen only once. Time point described: cycle 4 day 1 (C4D1), after more than five weeks of nivolumab. Each patient experienced a relapse that followed autologous stem cell transplantation, and brentuximab vedotin exposure varied. Trimming removed 1 base at V and 6 bases at J, with 5 bases between. The CDR3 contains 12 residues. CDR1 and CDR2 from the germline V gene are SGHRS and YFSETQ. The data were taken from a study of PD-1 blockade in classical Hodgkin lymphoma. General study results and limits: The CD4+ diversity rise by C4D1 was clearest in complete responders. Relapsed/refractory patients reportedly had lower baseline diversity than newly diagnosed patients.

The TCR originated in a human donor with classical Hodgkin lymphoma. J is TRBJ1-5 and V is TRBV5-1, with D hard to call. Sequenced here: peripheral blood mononuclear cells (PBMCs), sampled before the fourth cycle of nivolumab. This CDR3 is CASSLLGQPQHF. CDR3 bases: TGCGCCAGCAGCTTGCTCGGTCAGCCCCAGCATTTT.